This T cell receptor (beta chain) was sequenced for a study of radiotherapy plus CTLA-4 blockade in lung cancer. As for the study in general: Among patients, more than 15% showed objective responses, and about 30% had disease control.

Notes on this clone: Antigen: not known.

Study-level results: The best prediction of response reportedly came from early blood T cell clone dynamics, with interferon-beta. Subsequent to radiotherapy plus ipilimumab, tumor-derived TCR clones underwent expansion in blood.

TCRdb's copy holds only in-frame clones and misses some; the assay was immunoSEQ multiplex PCR. The data hold roughly 63,000 clones, with less than 75% observed a single time. Receiving focal radiation plus CTLA-4 blockade with ipilimumab were patients who had chemo-refractory metastatic non-small-cell lung cancer. V was clipped by 6 bases and J by 5 bases; unmatched bases: 4. CDR3 size: 14 residues. Germline V lookup: CDR1 MNHEY, CDR2 SVGAGI. The chain joins TRBV6-5 to TRBJ2-7, with 13 bases that match TRBD2. This receptor was obtained from a human donor with non-small cell lung cancer whose response to radiotherapy plus ipilimumab could not be evaluated. The specimen was peripheral blood, collected from a patient treated with radiotherapy plus ipilimumab. The CDR3: CASSGTSGVHEQYF. The CDR3 coding sequence is TGTGCCAGCAGCGGGACTAGCGGGGTCCACGAGCAGTACTTC.